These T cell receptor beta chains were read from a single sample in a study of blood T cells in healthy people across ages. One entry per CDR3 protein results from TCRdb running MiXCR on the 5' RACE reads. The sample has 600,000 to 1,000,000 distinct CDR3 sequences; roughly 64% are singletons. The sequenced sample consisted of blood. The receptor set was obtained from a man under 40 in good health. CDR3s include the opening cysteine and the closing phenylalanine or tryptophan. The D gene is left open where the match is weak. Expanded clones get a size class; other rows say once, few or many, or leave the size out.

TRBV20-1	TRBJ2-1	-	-	TGCAGTGCGCACGGCGGCAATGAGCAGTTCTTC	CSAHGGNEQFF
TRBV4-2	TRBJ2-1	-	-	TGTGCCAGCAGCCCCCCGGTTAACGCCGGAAACAATGAGCAGTTCTTC	CASSPPVNAGNNEQFF
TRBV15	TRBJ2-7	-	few	TGTGCCACCAGCAGAGATCTCGGTAGCGGCTACGAGCAGTACTTC	CATSRDLGSGYEQYF
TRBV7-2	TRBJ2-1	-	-	TGTGCCAGCAGCTACCCGGGACCTAAAACCTATGAGCAGTTCTTC	CASSYPGPKTYEQFF
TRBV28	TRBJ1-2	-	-	TGTGCCAGCGCCGAAGTCCACGCATCTTACACCTTC	CASAEVHASYTF
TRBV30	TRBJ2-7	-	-	TGTGCCTGGAGTCCCGGACAAGGGACCCCGTACTTC	CAWSPGQGTPYF
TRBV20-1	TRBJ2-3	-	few	TGCAGTGCGCCGCTAACAGATACGCAGTATTTT	CSAPLTDTQYF
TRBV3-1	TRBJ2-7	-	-	TGTGCCAGCAGCTCCCCGGGAAATCTCTACGAGCAGTACTTC	CASSSPGNLYEQYF
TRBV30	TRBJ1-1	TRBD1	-	TGTGCCATCACAGGGGCCAGGGGCCTGAACACTGAAGCTTTCTTT	CAITGARGLNTEAFF
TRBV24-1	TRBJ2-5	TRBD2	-	TGTGCCACCAGTCATACGGGACTAGCGTTTCTCAGAACCCTTACAGAAGGAGAGACCCAGTACTTC	CATSHTGLAFLRTLTEGETQYF
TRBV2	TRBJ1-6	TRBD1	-	TGTGCCAGCAGCCTCGGACAGGCGGGTTCACCCCTCCACTTT	CASSLGQAGSPLHF
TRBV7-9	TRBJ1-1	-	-	TGTGCCAGCAGCTTAGTAGAGGGTGAAGCTTTCTTT	CASSLVEGEAFF
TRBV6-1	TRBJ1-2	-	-	TGTGCCAGCAGTGAAGACAGCTACTATGGCTACACCTTC	CASSEDSYYGYTF
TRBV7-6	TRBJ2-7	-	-	TGTGCCAGCAGCTTAGATCACTCACGAGACGAGCAGTACTTC	CASSLDHSRDEQYF
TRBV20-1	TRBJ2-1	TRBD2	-	TGCAGTGCTAGAGGCGGGAGGGCGTACAATGAGCAGTTCTTC	CSARGGRAYNEQFF
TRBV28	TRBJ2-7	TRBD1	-	TGTGCCACCAAAATGACAGGGACCTACGAGCAGTACTTC	CATKMTGTYEQYF
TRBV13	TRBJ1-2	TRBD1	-	TGTGCCAGCAGCCCAGGGACAGGGTTCGGCTACACCTTC	CASSPGTGFGYTF
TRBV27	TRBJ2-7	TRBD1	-	TGTGCCAGCAGTTCAAAGACAGGGATCCTTGACGAGCAGTACTTC	CASSSKTGILDEQYF
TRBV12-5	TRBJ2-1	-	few	TGTGCTAGTGGTTTCGGACATTCCTACAATGAGCAGTTCTTC	CASGFGHSYNEQFF
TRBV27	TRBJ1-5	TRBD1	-	TGTGCCAGCAGTTCCTTACAGGGGGCTAATCAGCCCCAGCATTTT	CASSSLQGANQPQHF
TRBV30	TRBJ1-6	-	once	TGTGCCGGGGACAAGAATAATTCACCCCTCCACTTT	CAGDKNNSPLHF
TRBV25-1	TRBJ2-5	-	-	TGTGCCAGCAGTCGGGACTCCGCGTACCAAGAGACCCAGTACTTC	CASSRDSAYQETQYF
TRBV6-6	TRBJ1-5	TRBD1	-	TGTGCCAGCAGTTACTCTCCGGGACAGGGTTATCAGCCCCAGCATTTT	CASSYSPGQGYQPQHF
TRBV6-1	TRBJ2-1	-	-	TGTGCCAGCAGTGAGGAGGAGACATATTACAATGAGCAGTTCTTC	CASSEEETYYNEQFF
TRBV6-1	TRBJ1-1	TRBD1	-	TGTGCCAGCATAAGGGGGCCGAACACTGAAGCTTTCTTT	CASIRGPNTEAFF
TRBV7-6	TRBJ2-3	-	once	TGTGCCAGCAGCTTTACCCTAAACCGACAGGTCGCAGATACGCAGTATTTT	CASSFTLNRQVADTQYF
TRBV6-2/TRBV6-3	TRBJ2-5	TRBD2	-	TGTGCCAGCAGTTACTCCGGACTAGCGGGAGTAATGGAGACCCAGTACTTC	CASSYSGLAGVMETQYF
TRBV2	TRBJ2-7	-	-	TGTGCCAGCAGCCGGACGAATACCCTCTACGAGCAGTACTTC	CASSRTNTLYEQYF
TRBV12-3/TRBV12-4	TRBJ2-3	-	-	TGTGCCAGCAGGTTCCCCCAGAGGAGAACAGATGTGCAGTATTTT	CASRFPQRRTDVQYF
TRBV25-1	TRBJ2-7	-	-	TGTGCCAGCAGTGTGACAGGGACTCACGAGCAGTACTTC	CASSVTGTHEQYF
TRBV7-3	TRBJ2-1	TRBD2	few	TGTGCCAGTAGTACTACCCCTACTAGCGGGAGGTTATACAATGAGCAGTTCTTC	CASSTTPTSGRLYNEQFF
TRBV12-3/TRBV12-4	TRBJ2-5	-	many	TGTGCCAGCAGCCCCGGGGTGGGGGAGACCCAGTACTTC	CASSPGVGETQYF
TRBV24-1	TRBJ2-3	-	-	TGTGCCACCAGTGATACCATTAGCGGAGATACGCAGTATTTT	CATSDTISGDTQYF
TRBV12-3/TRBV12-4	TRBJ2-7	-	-	TGTGCCAGCAACCTAGGGGGAAGAGAGGCCCAGTACTTC	CASNLGGREAQYF
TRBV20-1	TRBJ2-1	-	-	TGCAGTGGCGGGGAAGGGGGATCTCGGTCCTACAATGAGCAGTTCTTC	CSGGEGGSRSYNEQFF
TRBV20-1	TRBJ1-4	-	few	TGCAGTGCTACCTCAATTGCAACTAATGAAAAACTGTTTTTT	CSATSIATNEKLFF
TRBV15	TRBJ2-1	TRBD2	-	TGTGCCACCAGCAGAGATTATATGCTAGCGGGATACAATGAGCAGTTCTTT	CATSRDYMLAGYNEQFF
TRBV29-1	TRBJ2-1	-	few	TGCAGCGTTGACCTGGGGGCCTTGGCCAATGAGCAGTTCTTC	CSVDLGALANEQFF
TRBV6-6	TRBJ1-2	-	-	TGTGCCAGCAGTCAGGTTTTTAGTCGGGGGAGGGACTATGGCTACACCTTC	CASSQVFSRGRDYGYTF
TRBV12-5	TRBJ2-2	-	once	TGTGCTAGTGGCCGAGAGGCGCTGCTGTTTTTT	CASGREALLFF